One sample yielded the 28 T cell receptor beta chains listed below, sequenced in a study of blood T cells in healthy people across ages. PCR was performed a second time for about 6 to 12 cycles using a sample-barcoded 5' primer and a J-beta primer mix. TCRdb processed the 5' RACE reads anew with MiXCR; each CDR3 protein has one entry. The data hold 1.5 million to 2 million distinct CDR3 sequences, with approximately 50% observed a single time. The source material was blood. These receptors originate from a woman aged 40 to 50 in good health.

The V and J genes are TRBV12-3 or TRBV12-4 and TRBJ2-7, with D unresolved. Between the trimmed V and J ends, which lost 0 bases and 6 bases, there was a span of 6 bases. The CDR3 contains 12 residues. CDR3 nucleotide sequence: TGTGCCAGCAGTTTAGCGACGAGCGAGCAGTACTTC. Residues: CASSLATSEQYF.

This clonotype turned up a few times. This chain uses TRBV28 with TRBJ2-7, with 7 bases fitting TRBD1. Germline-derived CDR1 and CDR2 are MDHEN and SYDVKM. This CDR3 has 14 residues. Trimming at V came to 5 bases and at J to 0 bases, leaving 4 bases not matched to a gene. CDR3 in amino acids: CASSTTGRSYEQYF. The CDR3 DNA reads TGTGCCAGCAGTACGACAGGGCGCTCCTACGAGCAGTACTTC.

There are a few counts of this clonotype. This chain uses TRBV6-6 with TRBJ2-1; D uncertain. This CDR3 is 14 amino acids long. Trimming took 2 bases from V and 8 from J, leaving 13 bases between them. Germline assignment: CDR1 MNHNY and CDR2 SVGAGI (reference sequence). This CDR3 reads CASSYESGIYEQFF. CDR3 in DNA: TGTGCCAGCAGTTACGAGTCTGGAATCTATGAGCAGTTCTTC.

Details on this clonotype: A much larger clonotype is one base distant, so this may be a read error. The chain employs TRBV28 and TRBJ2-5; D is uncertain. The CDR3 extends over 14 amino acids. V lost 0 bases and J lost 2, with 7 bases in between. CDR1 is MDHEN, CDR2 SYDVKM, per germline. DNA of the CDR3: TGTGCCAGCAGTTTATGGGGGAATCAAGAGACCCAGTACTTC. This codes for CASSLWGNQETQYF.

The chain joins TRBV5-1 to TRBJ2-3; D unresolved. Trimming took off 0 bases at V and 4 bases at J, with 15 bases between the two ends. CDR3 length equals 16 residues. CDR1 is SGHRS, CDR2 YFSETQ, per germline. The CDR3 DNA reads TGCGCCAGCAGCTTGGAGAAAGGATTATTCTCAGATACGCAGTATTTT. It specifies CASSLEKGLFSDTQYF.

The chain has TRBV27 and TRBJ1-1; TRBD1 matches at 10 bases. The CDR3 loop spans 13 amino acids. V was clipped by 6 bases and J by 7 bases; unmatched bases: 5. Per the germline V gene, CDR1 is MNHEY and CDR2 is SMNVEV (reference sequence). CDR3: CASSPGQGLEAFF. CDR3 DNA: TGTGCCAGCAGCCCGGGACAGGGGCTTGAAGCTTTCTTT.

In this sample, this clonotype turned up a few times. J is TRBJ2-7 and V is TRBV29-1; D is unresolved. V gave up 8 bases and J gave up 4 bases, with 6 bases separating them. Per the germline V gene, CDR1 is SQVTM and CDR2 is ANQGSEA. The CDR3 runs to 9 residues. CDR3 coding DNA: TGCAGCTCCCTGTACGAGCAGTACTTC. Translated, it gives CSSLYEQYF.

The sample holds a few counts of this clonotype. The V and J genes are TRBV29-1 and TRBJ2-5; no firm D call. CDR1 and CDR2 (germline): SQVTM, ANQGSEA. The CDR3 sequence is 13 residues long. Trimming removed 1 base from V and 5 bases from J, with 11 bases in between. DNA of the CDR3: TGCAGCGTTGAAGCTCACTCCACCGAGACCCAGTACTTC. As protein: CSVEAHSTETQYF. Full variable domain (remainder filled in from reference TRBV29-1 and TRBJ2-5): SAVISQKPSRDICQRGTSLTIQCQVDSQVTMMFWYRQQPGQSLTLIATANQGSEATYESGFVIDKFPISRPNLTFSTLTVSNMSPEDSSIYLCSVEAHSTETQYFGPGTRLLVL.

The chain combines TRBV21-1 with TRBJ2-5. TRBV21-1 is given as a pseudogene. The CDR3 is 12 amino acids. In nucleotides, the CDR3 is TGTGCCAGCGAAAGGCAGATAGAGACCCAGTACTTC. It encodes CASERQIETQYF.

The chain employs TRBV2 and TRBJ2-5; D not certain. The CDR3 has 14 residues. Between the trimmed V and J ends, which lost 1 base and 5 bases, there was a span of 11 bases. Germline CDR1 SNHLY, CDR2 FYNNEI. This CDR3 is CASSEEGRVETQYF. The CDR3 DNA follows: TGTGCCAGCAGTGAAGAGGGAAGGGTCGAGACCCAGTACTTC.

This clonotype has just a few counts. J is TRBJ2-4 and V is TRBV28; D may be TRBD1 (5 bases). From germline, CDR1 is MDHEN and CDR2 SYDVKM. Deletions cut 5 bases from V and 3 bases from J, with 14 bases between. The CDR3 extends over 15 amino acids. As DNA, the CDR3 is TGTGCCAGCAGTCCACAGGTTGGAAGCAAAAACATTCAGTACTTC. Translating it yields CASSPQVGSKNIQYF.

The J gene is TRBJ2-5, the V gene TRBV27; 7 bases match TRBD1. The V gene's germline CDR1 is MNHEY and CDR2 SMNVEV (reference sequence). The CDR3 is made up of 15 amino acids. J was trimmed by 5 bases and V by 6 bases; bases with no gene match: 12. The CDR3 here is CASSPGTVGGETQYF. DNA for the CDR3: TGTGCCAGCAGCCCGGGGACAGTGGGTGGGGAGACCCAGTACTTC.

The chain couples TRBV5-8 to TRBJ2-1; TRBD1 matches at 7 bases. Germline V lookup: CDR1 SGHTS, CDR2 YDEGEE. This CDR3 spans 16 amino acids. The V gene end was trimmed by 2 bases and the J gene end by 2 bases; junction bases not matched to a gene: 7. CDR3 residues: CASSLRTGGPYNEQFF. The CDR3 DNA reads TGTGCCAGCAGCTTACGGACAGGTGGCCCCTACAATGAGCAGTTCTTC.

The chain is built from TRBV28 and TRBJ1-2; TRBD1 might be the D (6 bases). CDR3 length equals 14 residues. Germline-derived CDR1 and CDR2 are MDHEN and SYDVKM. V was cut by 5 bases and J by 3 bases, with 13 bases left in between. In nucleotides, the CDR3 is TGTGCCAGCAGTGAGACAGGAAATTACTATGGCTACACCTTC. Protein sequence: CASSETGNYYGYTF.

The V and J genes are TRBV11-2 and TRBJ1-5, with TRBD1 matching 7 bases. Germline V gene sequence: CDR1 SGHAT, CDR2 FQNNGV. This CDR3 region has 12 residues. Trimming took 6 bases from V and 13 from J; bases not matched to a gene: 9. This chain's CDR3 is CASRPGPGQQHF. The DNA of the CDR3 is TGTGCCAGCAGGCCCGGGCCGGGACAGCAGCATTTT.

The chain combines TRBV20-1 with TRBJ2-3, with TRBD2 matching 8 bases. The CDR3 totals 13 residues. The germline gives CDR1 DFQATT, CDR2 SNEGSKA (reference sequence). After removal of 5 bases from V and 10 bases from J, the junction contained 11 bases not matched to a gene. The CDR3 spells CSAPLTILAAQYF. The CDR3 DNA is TGCAGTGCTCCCCTCACCATACTAGCGGCGCAGTATTTT.

This chain uses TRBV27 with TRBJ1-2; the match to TRBD1 covers 10 bases. The V and J ends lost 1 base and 5 bases, in that order; junction bases with no gene match: 10. The length of the CDR3 is 17 residues. Germline CDR1 and CDR2: MNHEY and SMNVEV (reference sequence). CDR3: CASSLFPGTGELYGYTF. In nucleotides, the CDR3 is TGTGCCAGCAGTTTATTTCCCGGGACAGGGGAGTTATATGGCTACACCTTC.

This chain links TRBV11-2 with TRBJ1-5, with D uncertain. The CDR3 has 11 amino acids. Trimming removed 3 bases at V and 10 bases at J, with 7 bases between. The germline V gene encodes CDR1 SGHAT and CDR2 FQNNGV. This CDR3 is CASSFVAPQHF. CDR3 coding DNA: TGTGCCAGCAGCTTTGTAGCCCCCCAGCATTTT.

This chain links TRBV20-1 with TRBJ2-5, with D perhaps TRBD2 (5 bases). The germline V and J ends were trimmed by 1 base and 4 bases, with 10 bases remaining between them. The CDR3 spans 13 residues. Germline V CDR1 and CDR2: DFQATT, SNEGSKA (reference sequence). The CDR3 is CSARGGEGETQYF. The CDR3 DNA reads TGCAGTGCTAGAGGGGGAGAAGGAGAGACCCAGTACTTC.

As for this clonotype: A much more abundant neighbour one base away suggests this may be a read error. The chain has TRBV5-6 and TRBJ2-2; D remains ambiguous. V was cut by 6 bases and J by 6 bases, with 12 bases left in between. There are 13 residues in the CDR3. In germline, CDR1 is SGHDT, CDR2 YYEEEE. Written as DNA, the CDR3 is TGTGCCAGCAATTGGGCGTACTCCGGGGAGCTGTTTTTT. Its translation is CASNWAYSGELFF.

This clonotype was detected a few times. The V and J genes are TRBV20-1 and TRBJ2-1; TRBD2 matches at 7 bases. The CDR3 covers 15 residues. CDR1 and CDR2 from the germline V gene are DFQATT and SNEGSKA (reference sequence). V lost 6 bases, J lost 7 bases, and 15 bases stayed unmatched. CDR3 sequence (DNA): TGCAGTGCCCGCATAGGGAGCGGGGCCCAGAATGAGCAGTTCTTC. The encoded protein is CSARIGSGAQNEQFF.

The CDR3 sequence: CASSVPGQDTQYF. In DNA, the CDR3 is TGCGCCAGCAGCGTTCCGGGACAAGATACGCAGTATTTT. V usage is TRBV5-1 and J usage is TRBJ2-3; a weak D match, TRBD1 (6 bases). This CDR3 has 13 residues. The germline gives CDR1 SGHRS, CDR2 YFSETQ. The ends were cut back, 4 bases at V and 5 bases at J, with 11 bases in the middle.

This chain connects TRBV6-5 to TRBJ2-3, with 7 bases lining up with TRBD2. The CDR3 contains 13 residues. The germline V gene encodes CDR1 MNHEY and CDR2 SVGAGI. J was trimmed by 2 bases and V by 5 bases; bases with no gene match: 1. The CDR3 DNA is TGTGCCAGCAGTACTAGCGTCACAGATACGCAGTATTTT. This encodes CASSTSVTDTQYF.

The V call is TRBV9, the J call TRBJ1-2; 7 nucleotides match TRBD1. Trimming removed 2 bases from V and 6 bases from J; junction bases left unmatched: 16. From germline, CDR1 is SGDLS and CDR2 YYNGEE. CDR3 length: 17 amino acids. Here the CDR3 reads CASSVAPDRDERDGYTF. DNA for the CDR3: TGTGCCAGCAGCGTGGCCCCCGACAGGGACGAACGAGATGGCTACACCTTC.

This clonotype has only a few counts. The rearrangement uses TRBV24-1 and TRBJ1-1, with TRBD1 as a possible D gene (5 bases). V lost 5 bases and J lost 1, with 10 bases in between. The CDR3 length is 14 residues. Germline V lookup: CDR1 KGHDR, CDR2 SFDVKD. The CDR3 loop is CATSVGGSNTEAFF. In DNA, the CDR3 is TGTGCCACCAGTGTGGGGGGATCGAACACTGAAGCTTTCTTT.

The rearrangement links TRBV20-1 to TRBJ2-3, with TRBD2 matching over 7 bases. Germline V gives CDR1 DFQATT, CDR2 SNEGSKA (reference sequence). V lost 6 bases to trimming and J lost 8 bases; unmatched junction nucleotides: 17. The CDR3 contains 15 residues. This chain's CDR3 is CSATNPAGILGTQYF. The DNA for the CDR3 is TGCAGTGCCACGAACCCAGCGGGGATTCTTGGTACGCAGTATTTT.

This clonotype was found a few times. The V and J genes are TRBV5-1 and TRBJ1-2; 9 nucleotides align to TRBD1. The CDR3 runs 18 residues. Germline V gives CDR1 SGHRS, CDR2 YFSETQ. V shed 3 bases, J shed 0 bases, and the junction held 12 bases outside the gene matches. CDR3 coding DNA: TGCGCCAGCAGCTCGCCGAGGGACAGGGCCCGAGCTAACTATGGCTACACCTTC. Its translation is CASSSPRDRARANYGYTF.

Ten or more counts support this clonotype. J is TRBJ1-2 and V is TRBV20-1; 10 nucleotides agree with TRBD1. Germline CDR1 reads DFQATT; CDR2 reads SNEGSKA (reference sequence). The CDR3 has 14 residues. The J segment lost 5 bases and the V segment lost 5 bases, leaving 8 bases of the junction unmatched. The CDR3 is CSAFVTGGAYGYTF. CDR3 sequence (DNA): TGCAGTGCTTTCGTGACAGGGGGCGCGTATGGCTACACCTTC.